This TCR beta chain stems from a study of T-cell memory formation after mild COVID-19. Study-wide results and limits: In second-wave clones peaking day 37, SARS-CoV-2 specificity remained unconfirmed. Clones contracting over day 15 to 85 were CD4/CD8 balanced, with later expanders leaning CD4+. Contracting CD4+ clones lay largely in CM and EM, with CD8+ ones residing in EMRA.

This clonotype was seen more than once but under ten times. Its antigen is currently unknown. This CDR3 region has 17 residues. CDR1 SGHRS and CDR2 YFSETQ come from the germline V gene. Losses at the gene ends were 4 bases for V and 2 bases for J; bases not matched to a gene: 9. TCRdb independently ran MiXCR on the 5' RACE reads; one entry per CDR3 protein. The sample has hundreds of thousands of distinct CDR3 sequences, about 20% seen once. Sequencing was performed on PBMCs or a T cell subset sorted from them (not recorded which). The rearrangement links TRBV5-1 to TRBJ2-5, with 12 bases fitting TRBD2. This receptor was taken from an adult woman who had mild COVID-19 (a few samples of this study predate the infection). Cell type and time point are not known. CDR3 DNA sequence: TGCGCCAGCAGCCGGGCGGGACTAGCGGGTCGGCAAGAGACCCAGTACTTC. Its translation: CASSRAGLAGRQETQYF.